These T cell receptor beta chains were read from a single sample in a study of cytomegalovirus exposure and HLA in healthy donors. Sequencing used immunoSEQ multiplex PCR; TCRdb keeps in-frame clones, though not all of them. This sample has approximately 160,000 clones, with about 89% found just once. Sample: PBMCs. The receptor source for this set is a woman between 18 and 29 years old in good health and CMV-seropositive. Each CDR3 is given with its conserved first and last residue. A D gene is named only where the DNA matches it firmly. The size of a clone is reported for some rows only, either as once, few or many, or as a class for expanded clones.

clone size: -; J gene: TRBJ2-1; V gene: TRBV19; D gene: TRBD2; CDR3 DNA: TGTGCCAGTAGTACCATTAGCGGGGGCCGCAATGAGCAGTTCTTC; CDR3 protein: CASSTISGGRNEQFF
clone size: -; J gene: TRBJ1-2; V gene: TRBV4-3; D gene: TRBD1; CDR3 DNA: TGCGCCAGCAGCGCAACAGGGGCCCCTAACTATGGCTACACCTTC; CDR3 protein: CASSATGAPNYGYTF
clone size: -; J gene: TRBJ1-2; V gene: TRBV7-2; D gene: -; CDR3 DNA: TGTGCCAGCAGCTTAGGGGGTCAGGGATATGGCTACACCTTC; CDR3 protein: CASSLGGQGYGYTF
clone size: -; J gene: TRBJ1-2; V gene: TRBV7-9; D gene: -; CDR3 DNA: TGTGCCAGCAGCGGACGGACACCCTCTAACTATGGCTACACCTTC; CDR3 protein: CASSGRTPSNYGYTF
clone size: -; J gene: TRBJ1-3; V gene: TRBV13; D gene: -; CDR3 DNA: TGTGCCAGCAGCTTACGGGGGGCCGGAAACACCATATATTTT; CDR3 protein: CASSLRGAGNTIYF
clone size: -; J gene: TRBJ2-5; V gene: TRBV4-1; D gene: TRBD2; CDR3 DNA: TGCGCCAGCAGCCCCGCCAAAGGACTAGCTATTACCCCGCAAGAGACCCAGTACTTC; CDR3 protein: CASSPAKGLAITPQETQYF
clone size: -; J gene: TRBJ2-7; V gene: TRBV7-8; D gene: -; CDR3 DNA: TGTGCCAGCAGCTTAAGTAACAGAGCCTACGAGCAGTACTTC; CDR3 protein: CASSLSNRAYEQYF
clone size: once; J gene: TRBJ2-3; V gene: TRBV6-8; D gene: -; CDR3 DNA: TGTGCCAGCAGTTACTACTCTAGACGTCCTTACCTCGGCACAGATACGCAGTATTTT; CDR3 protein: CASSYYSRRPYLGTDTQYF
clone size: -; J gene: TRBJ1-5; V gene: TRBV6-6; D gene: -; CDR3 DNA: TGTGCCAGCAGTTACTCTGGGGCGAATCAGCCCCAGCATTTT; CDR3 protein: CASSYSGANQPQHF
clone size: -; J gene: TRBJ2-7; V gene: TRBV6-5; D gene: -; CDR3 DNA: TGTGCCAGCAGTTACGCTGCGGAGACTTACGAGCAGTACTTC; CDR3 protein: CASSYAAETYEQYF
clone size: few; J gene: TRBJ1-5; V gene: TRBV4-1; D gene: TRBD1; CDR3 DNA: TGCGCCAGCAGCCCCGAAACAGGGGCTGGCAATCAGCCCCAGCATTTT; CDR3 protein: CASSPETGAGNQPQHF
clone size: once; J gene: TRBJ2-7; V gene: TRBV5-1; D gene: TRBD1; CDR3 DNA: TGCGCCAGCAGCGGTCGGGACAGGGGTGCCTACGAGCAGTACTTC; CDR3 protein: CASSGRDRGAYEQYF
clone size: -; J gene: TRBJ2-1; V gene: TRBV5-4; D gene: TRBD2; CDR3 DNA: TGTGCCAGCAGCTTGGTCCTAGCGGGGGCCTACAATGAGCAGTTCTTC; CDR3 protein: CASSLVLAGAYNEQFF
clone size: few; J gene: TRBJ2-5; V gene: TRBV6-1; D gene: TRBD2; CDR3 DNA: TGTGCCAGCAGTGAAGTAGCGGGGGGCGGGGAGACCCAGTACTTC; CDR3 protein: CASSEVAGGGETQYF
clone size: -; J gene: TRBJ2-1; V gene: TRBV10-3; D gene: TRBD2; CDR3 DNA: TGTGCCATCAGTGACCGGACTAGCGGGGGATTCAATGAGCAGTTCTTC; CDR3 protein: CAISDRTSGGFNEQFF
clone size: -; J gene: TRBJ1-2; V gene: TRBV4-1; D gene: TRBD1; CDR3 DNA: TGCGCCAGCAGCCAAGAGAGGGACAGGGGTGGATACACCTTC; CDR3 protein: CASSQERDRGGYTF
clone size: -; J gene: TRBJ2-7; V gene: TRBV11-2; D gene: -; CDR3 DNA: TGTGCCAGCAGCTTAGATGCAATAGCCTCCTACGAGCAGTACTTC; CDR3 protein: CASSLDAIASYEQYF
clone size: -; J gene: TRBJ2-1; V gene: TRBV4-2; D gene: -; CDR3 DNA: TGTGCCAGCAGCCAAGATATGGAGGGTCCCGATGAGCAGTTCTTC; CDR3 protein: CASSQDMEGPDEQFF
clone size: -; J gene: TRBJ2-1; V gene: TRBV5-4; D gene: TRBD2; CDR3 DNA: TGTGCCAGCAGCTCCAGCGGGAGTTATTACAATGAGCAGTTCTTC; CDR3 protein: CASSSSGSYYNEQFF
clone size: -; J gene: TRBJ1-2; V gene: TRBV7-8; D gene: TRBD1; CDR3 DNA: TGTGCCAGCAGCTTCCACGGACAGGATGATAACTATGGCTACACCTTC; CDR3 protein: CASSFHGQDDNYGYTF
clone size: -; J gene: TRBJ1-4; V gene: TRBV6-5; D gene: -; CDR3 DNA: TGTGCCAGCAGTTATGGAGGGGCAGGGCCTAATGAAAAACTGTTTTTT; CDR3 protein: CASSYGGAGPNEKLFF
clone size: -; J gene: TRBJ2-7; V gene: TRBV5-1; D gene: TRBD2; CDR3 DNA: TGCGCCAGCAGCTTGGGACTAGCGGGAATCGAGCAGTACTTC; CDR3 protein: CASSLGLAGIEQYF
clone size: once; J gene: TRBJ1-3; V gene: TRBV11-2; D gene: TRBD1; CDR3 DNA: TGTGCCAGCAGCGCGTGGGACAGCCCGAGCTCTGGAAACACCATATATTTT; CDR3 protein: CASSAWDSPSSGNTIYF
clone size: few; J gene: TRBJ1-1; V gene: TRBV28; D gene: -; CDR3 DNA: TGTGCCAGCAGTTCTTCCCCCCCCAGGGGCATTGAAGCTTTCTTT; CDR3 protein: CASSSSPPRGIEAFF
clone size: few; J gene: TRBJ1-5; V gene: TRBV5-4; D gene: -; CDR3 DNA: TGTGCCAGCAGCTCCCGGGGAAGCAATCAGCCCCAGCATTTT; CDR3 protein: CASSSRGSNQPQHF
clone size: few; J gene: TRBJ2-7; V gene: TRBV6-5; D gene: TRBD2; CDR3 DNA: TGTGCCAGCAGTTACGACTCGGGGGGCGAGCAGTACTTC; CDR3 protein: CASSYDSGGEQYF
clone size: -; J gene: TRBJ1-4; V gene: TRBV15; D gene: -; CDR3 DNA: TGTGCCACCAGCAGAGGACACCAAACTAATGAAAAACTGTTTTTT; CDR3 protein: CATSRGHQTNEKLFF
clone size: -; J gene: TRBJ2-1; V gene: TRBV28; D gene: TRBD2; CDR3 DNA: TGTGCCAGCAGTTTTGGGCTAGCGGGAGATGAGCAGTTCTTC; CDR3 protein: CASSFGLAGDEQFF
clone size: -; J gene: TRBJ2-5; V gene: TRBV2; D gene: -; CDR3 DNA: TGTGCCAGCAGTGAAAGGGCGGAGGCGACCCAGTACTTC; CDR3 protein: CASSERAEATQYF
clone size: -; J gene: TRBJ2-1; V gene: TRBV19; D gene: -; CDR3 DNA: TGTGCCAGTAGTCCTAGTTACAATGAGCAGTTCTTC; CDR3 protein: CASSPSYNEQFF
clone size: -; J gene: TRBJ2-1; V gene: TRBV11-2; D gene: TRBD2; CDR3 DNA: TGTGCCAGCAGCTTAGAACGTCTAGCGGGGGCACCGGGGGAGCAGTTCTTC; CDR3 protein: CASSLERLAGAPGEQFF
clone size: -; J gene: TRBJ2-7; V gene: TRBV7-2; D gene: -; CDR3 DNA: TGTGCCAGCAGCGGGAGGCAGGGTACGCCCTACGAGCAGTACTTC; CDR3 protein: CASSGRQGTPYEQYF
clone size: -; J gene: TRBJ2-7; V gene: TRBV4-3; D gene: TRBD2; CDR3 DNA: TGCGCCAGCAGCCAAGCCCTGACTAGCGGCTACTACGAGCAGTACTTC; CDR3 protein: CASSQALTSGYYEQYF
clone size: -; J gene: TRBJ1-4; V gene: TRBV28; D gene: -; CDR3 DNA: TGTGCCAGCAGTTTCCCAGGGTTAAATGAAAAACTGTTTTTT; CDR3 protein: CASSFPGLNEKLFF
clone size: -; J gene: TRBJ1-1; V gene: TRBV19; D gene: -; CDR3 DNA: TGTGCCAGTAGTCCCCTAAGGGGCCCTTTTAGGGCTGAAGCTTTCTTT; CDR3 protein: CASSPLRGPFRAEAFF
clone size: -; J gene: TRBJ2-5; V gene: TRBV7-8; D gene: TRBD2; CDR3 DNA: TGTGCCAGCAGCTTAGGGGTTAGGCTAGCGGGGGTCCAGGGAGAGACCCAGTACTTC; CDR3 protein: CASSLGVRLAGVQGETQYF
clone size: -; J gene: TRBJ2-2; V gene: TRBV5-5; D gene: TRBD2; CDR3 DNA: TGTGCCAGCAGTTCTAGCGGGGGGGCCGGGACCGGGGAGCTGTTTTTT; CDR3 protein: CASSSSGGAGTGELFF
clone size: -; J gene: TRBJ2-7; V gene: TRBV5-5; D gene: TRBD2; CDR3 DNA: TGTGCCAGCAGCGGCAGGGGTAGCGGGGAGTCCTACGAGCAGTACTTC; CDR3 protein: CASSGRGSGESYEQYF
clone size: -; J gene: TRBJ2-1; V gene: TRBV6-1; D gene: -; CDR3 DNA: TGTGCCAGCAGCCTCCCCCGTGGGGGGTACAATGAGCAGTTCTTC; CDR3 protein: CASSLPRGGYNEQFF
clone size: -; J gene: TRBJ2-2; V gene: TRBV5-1; D gene: -; CDR3 DNA: TGCGCCAGCAGCTTACAGGACGGGGAGCTGTTTTTT; CDR3 protein: CASSLQDGELFF
clone size: -; J gene: TRBJ2-3; V gene: TRBV11-2; D gene: TRBD2; CDR3 DNA: TGTGCCAGCAGCTCCCCAGGGACTAGCGGGGGTAAGGGGTATTTT; CDR3 protein: CASSSPGTSGGKGYF
clone size: -; J gene: TRBJ1-1; V gene: TRBV4-2; D gene: TRBD1; CDR3 DNA: TGTGCCAGCAGCCAGGACAGGGCGTACACTGAAGCTTTCTTT; CDR3 protein: CASSQDRAYTEAFF
clone size: -; J gene: TRBJ2-3; V gene: TRBV11-2; D gene: TRBD1; CDR3 DNA: TGTGCCAGCAGCTTAGCCCAGGGGGCGATAGATACGCAGTATTTT; CDR3 protein: CASSLAQGAIDTQYF
clone size: -; J gene: TRBJ2-7; V gene: TRBV28; D gene: -; CDR3 DNA: TGTGCCAGCAGTCAGACGAGCGGACGGTCCTACGAGCAGTACTTC; CDR3 protein: CASSQTSGRSYEQYF
clone size: -; J gene: TRBJ1-2; V gene: TRBV18; D gene: -; CDR3 DNA: TGTGCCAGCTCACCGGGTCCTTATCGCGACAGCTCCTATGGCTACACCTTC; CDR3 protein: CASSPGPYRDSSYGYTF
clone size: -; J gene: TRBJ1-5; V gene: TRBV27; D gene: TRBD1; CDR3 DNA: TGTGCCAGCAAAGAACAGGGGGCTTTAGATTGGGTCAATCAGCCCCAGCATTTT; CDR3 protein: CASKEQGALDWVNQPQHF
clone size: -; J gene: TRBJ1-1; V gene: TRBV14; D gene: TRBD1; CDR3 DNA: TGTGCCAGCAGCCAAAACTTCCGGGACAGCAAACATGAAGCTTTCTTT; CDR3 protein: CASSQNFRDSKHEAFF
clone size: once; J gene: TRBJ2-5; V gene: TRBV15; D gene: TRBD2; CDR3 DNA: TGTGCCACCAGCAAAAGGACTAGCGGGGGGTCCCGAGTATCTGAAGAGACCCAGTACTTC; CDR3 protein: CATSKRTSGGSRVSEETQYF
clone size: -; J gene: TRBJ1-5; V gene: TRBV18; D gene: -; CDR3 DNA: TGTGCCAGCTCCTCTGGCGGGTTTAGACAGCCCCAGCATTTT; CDR3 protein: CASSSGGFRQPQHF
clone size: -; J gene: TRBJ2-1; V gene: TRBV7-5; D gene: -; CDR3 DNA: TGTGCCAGAAGCACGGGTGGGCGGGAGCACTCCTACAATGAGCAGTTCTTC; CDR3 protein: CARSTGGREHSYNEQFF
clone size: -; J gene: TRBJ2-3; V gene: TRBV18; D gene: -; CDR3 DNA: TGTGCCAGCTCACCCTCCCCCGGGAGAGCCACAGATACGCAGTATTTT; CDR3 protein: CASSPSPGRATDTQYF
clone size: -; J gene: TRBJ2-5; V gene: TRBV28; D gene: TRBD2; CDR3 DNA: TGTGCCAGCAGTTTATCTCCGGGACTAGCTCCATTTGCTCGGACCCAGTACTTC; CDR3 protein: CASSLSPGLAPFARTQYF
clone size: -; J gene: TRBJ2-1; V gene: TRBV9; D gene: TRBD2; CDR3 DNA: TGTGCCAGCAGCTCTAGCGGGACTAGCGGGAGTACCTACAATGAGCAGTTCTTC; CDR3 protein: CASSSSGTSGSTYNEQFF
clone size: -; J gene: TRBJ2-3; V gene: TRBV28; D gene: TRBD2; CDR3 DNA: TGTGCCAGCAGTTCCTGGACTAGCGGGAGGACAGATACGCAGTATTTT; CDR3 protein: CASSSWTSGRTDTQYF
clone size: -; J gene: TRBJ2-3; V gene: TRBV7-6; D gene: TRBD2; CDR3 DNA: TGTGCCAGCAGCTCTAGCGGGGGGGCTATTACCACAGATACGCAGTATTTT; CDR3 protein: CASSSSGGAITTDTQYF